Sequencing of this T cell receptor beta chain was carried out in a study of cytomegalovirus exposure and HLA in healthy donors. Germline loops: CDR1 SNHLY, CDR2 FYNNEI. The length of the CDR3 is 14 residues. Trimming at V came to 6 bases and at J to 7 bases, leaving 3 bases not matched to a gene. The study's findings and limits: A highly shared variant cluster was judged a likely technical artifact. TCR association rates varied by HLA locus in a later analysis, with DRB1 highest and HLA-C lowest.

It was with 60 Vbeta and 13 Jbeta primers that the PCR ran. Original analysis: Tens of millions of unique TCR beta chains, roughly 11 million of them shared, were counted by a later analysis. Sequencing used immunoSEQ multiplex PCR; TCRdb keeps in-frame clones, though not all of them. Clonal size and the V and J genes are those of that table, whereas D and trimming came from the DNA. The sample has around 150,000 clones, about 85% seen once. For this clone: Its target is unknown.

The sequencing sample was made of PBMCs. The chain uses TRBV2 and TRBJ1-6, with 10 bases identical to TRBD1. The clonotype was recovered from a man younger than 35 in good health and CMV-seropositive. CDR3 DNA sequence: TGTGCCAGCAGGGGACAGGGGACCAATTCACCCCTCCACTTT. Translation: CASRGQGTNSPLHF.